This T cell receptor beta chain was documented in a study of T-cell reconstitution after alpha-beta-depleted transplantation in children. Overall study findings and caveats: T-cell numbers and diversity one year post-transplant derived largely from freshly generated T cells. There were some patients whose high TCRbeta diversity at day 60 came from surviving recipient T cells and thymic progenitors. Where alpha-beta T cells came from about two months after transplant was reportedly several hundred expanded graft clones.

Trimming removed 6 bases from V and 1 base from J; junction bases left unmatched: 8. CDR3 length: 16 residues. Germline lookup yields CDR1 LGHNA and CDR2 YNFKEQ. Using unique molecular identifiers, the investigators prepared the TCRbeta library. TCRdb reprocessed the PCR reads via MiXCR and lists one record per CDR3 protein. The data contain fewer than 500,000 distinct CDR3 sequences, about 45% of them singletons. A few counts support this clonotype. Antigen: not known. This TCR was recovered from a girl aged 2-10 years with aplastic anemia, due to receive a stem cell transplant. The gene calls are TRBV4-2 and TRBJ2-2; 7 nucleotides align to TRBD2. The sequencing here drew on PBMCs, taken before TCRalphabeta/CD19-depleted stem cell transplant. The CDR3: CASRGGSGVNTGELFF. The CDR3 DNA follows: TGTGCCAGCAGGGGAGGCAGCGGGGTGAACACCGGGGAGCTGTTTTTT.